This T cell receptor beta chain was recovered during a study of cytomegalovirus exposure and HLA in healthy donors. Looked up from germline, CDR1 is MNHEY and CDR2 is SMNVEV (reference sequence). The CDR3 totals 16 residues. V lost 5 bases and J lost 4; bases outside the gene matches: 11. Repertoires were generated with immunoSEQ multiplex PCR, while TCRdb's copy carries only in-frame clones and drops some. The repertoire holds fewer than 200,000 clones, around 86% seen once, with 7.2% in the top ten. The TCR comes from a man aged 30 to 45 in good health and CMV-seropositive. Sequences were obtained from PBMCs. The chain has TRBV27 and TRBJ2-3; 8 positions agree with TRBD2. CDR3 DNA: TGTGCCAGCAGTGTCGGGGGACTAGGAGCTTCAGATACGCAGTATTTT. Translated: CASSVGGLGASDTQYF.